One sample yielded the 5 T cell receptor beta chains listed below, sequenced in a study of response to subunit inactivated influenza vaccine. TCRdb reanalysed the RT-PCR reads using MiXCR and keeps one entry per CDR3 protein. The sample records around 570,000 distinct CDR3 sequences, about 7.6% being singletons. The material was PBMCs from blood, obtained approximately 25 months after vaccination. The receptors stem from a man aged 45-69 years who received an inactivated influenza vaccine.

This clonotype came up a few times. This chain connects TRBV27 to TRBJ2-2; D is perhaps TRBD1 (5 bases). V gave up 8 bases and J gave up 6 bases, with 10 bases separating them. The CDR3 loop spans 12 amino acids. CDR1 and CDR2 from the germline V gene are MNHEY and SMNVEV (reference sequence). CDR3 loop: CASATGPGELFF. CDR3 sequence (DNA): TGTGCCAGCGCAACAGGTCCCGGGGAGCTGTTTTTT.

The rearrangement uses TRBV18 and TRBJ1-1; D may be TRBD1 (5 bases). CDR1 is KGHSH and CDR2 is LQKENI in the germline V gene. The V end lost 0 bases, the J end lost 1 base, and 15 bases lay between the germline ends. The CDR3 extends over 17 amino acids. The CDR3 nucleotides are TGTGCCAGCTCACCACCGAATCGACAGCTCCAGAACACTGAAGCTTTCTTT. Protein sequence: CASSPPNRQLQNTEAFF.

The chain is built from TRBV20-1 and TRBJ1-2; the match to TRBD1 covers 10 bases. The CDR3 spans 13 residues. V shed 6 bases, J shed 2 bases, and the junction held 3 bases outside the gene matches. The germline V gene has CDR1 DFQATT and CDR2 SNEGSKA (reference sequence). Written as DNA, the CDR3 is TGCAGTGCGACAGGGGGCGCGAACTATGGCTACACCTTC. Amino acids: CSATGGANYGYTF.

The chain employs TRBV20-1 and TRBJ1-5; the D is unclear. V was shortened by 0 bases and J by 4 bases, with 7 bases between the two germline ends. The CDR3 spans 13 residues. The germline V gene encodes CDR1 DFQATT and CDR2 SNEGSKA (reference sequence). The CDR3: CSARDRANQPQHF. The CDR3 DNA reads TGCAGTGCTAGAGATCGTGCTAATCAGCCCCAGCATTTT.

This clonotype was seen at least ten times. CDR3 protein: CASSFTGLAAFF. CDR3 DNA sequence: TGTGCCAGCAGTTTCACAGGACTGGCCGCGTTCTTC. The chain combines TRBV12-3 or TRBV12-4 with TRBJ2-1; D is possibly TRBD1 or TRBD2 (5 bases each). There are 12 residues in the CDR3. Trimming removed 3 bases at V and 15 bases at J, with 15 bases between.